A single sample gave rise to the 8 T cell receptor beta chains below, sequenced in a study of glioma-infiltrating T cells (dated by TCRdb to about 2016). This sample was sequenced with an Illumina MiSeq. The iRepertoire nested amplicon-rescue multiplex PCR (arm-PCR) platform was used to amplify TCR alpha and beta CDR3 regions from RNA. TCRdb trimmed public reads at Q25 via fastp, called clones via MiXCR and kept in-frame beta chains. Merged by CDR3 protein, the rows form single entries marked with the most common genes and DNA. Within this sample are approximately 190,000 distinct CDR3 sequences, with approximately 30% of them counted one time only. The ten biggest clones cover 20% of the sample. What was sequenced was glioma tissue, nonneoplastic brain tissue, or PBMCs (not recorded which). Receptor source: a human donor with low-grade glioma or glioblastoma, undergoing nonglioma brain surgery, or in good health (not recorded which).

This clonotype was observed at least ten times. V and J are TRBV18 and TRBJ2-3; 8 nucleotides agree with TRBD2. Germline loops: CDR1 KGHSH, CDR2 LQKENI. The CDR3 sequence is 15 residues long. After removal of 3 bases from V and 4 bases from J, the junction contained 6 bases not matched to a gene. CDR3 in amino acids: CASSPGLGSPDTQYF. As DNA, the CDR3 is TGTGCCAGCTCACCGGGACTAGGCAGCCCAGATACGCAGTATTTT. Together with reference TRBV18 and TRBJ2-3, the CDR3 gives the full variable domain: NAGVMQNPRHLVRRRGQEARLRCSPMKGHSHVYWYRQLPEEGLKFMVYLQKENIIDESGMPKERFSAEFPKEGPSILRIQQVVRGDSAAYFCASSPGLGSPDTQYFGPGTRLTVL.

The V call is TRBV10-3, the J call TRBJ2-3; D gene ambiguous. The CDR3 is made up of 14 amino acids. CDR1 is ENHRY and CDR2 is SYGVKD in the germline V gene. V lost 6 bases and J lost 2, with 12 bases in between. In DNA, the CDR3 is TGTGCCATCAGCGGCGGACGGAACACAGATACGCAGTATTTT. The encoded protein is CAISGGRNTDTQYF.

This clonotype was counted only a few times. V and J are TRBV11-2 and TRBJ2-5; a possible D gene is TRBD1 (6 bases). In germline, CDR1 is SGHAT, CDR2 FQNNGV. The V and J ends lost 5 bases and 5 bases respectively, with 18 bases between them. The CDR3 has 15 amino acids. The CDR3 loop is CASSHATGGMETQYF. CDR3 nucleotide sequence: TGTGCCAGCAGCCACGCTACTGGGGGCATGGAGACCCAGTACTTC.

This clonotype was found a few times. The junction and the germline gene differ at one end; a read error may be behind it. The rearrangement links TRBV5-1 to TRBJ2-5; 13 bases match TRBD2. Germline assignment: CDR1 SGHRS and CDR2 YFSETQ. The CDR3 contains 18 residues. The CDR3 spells CASRVLGLAGYQAETQYF. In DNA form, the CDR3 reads TGTGCCAGCAGAGTATTGGGACTAGCGGGATACCAGGCAGAGACCCAGTACTTC.

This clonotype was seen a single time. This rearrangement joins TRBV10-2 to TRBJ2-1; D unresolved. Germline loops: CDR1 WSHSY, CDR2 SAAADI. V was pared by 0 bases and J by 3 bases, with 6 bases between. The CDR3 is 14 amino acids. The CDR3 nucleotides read TGCGCCAGCAGTGAGTCCACGTTCTACAATGAGCAGTTCTTC. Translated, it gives CASSESTFYNEQFF.

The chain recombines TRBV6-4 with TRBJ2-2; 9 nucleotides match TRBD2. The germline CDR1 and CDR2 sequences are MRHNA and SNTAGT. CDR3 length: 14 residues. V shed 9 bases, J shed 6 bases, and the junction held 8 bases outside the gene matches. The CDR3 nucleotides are TGTGCCAGTCGACTAGCGGAAGACTCCGGGGAGCTGTTTTTT. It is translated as CASRLAEDSGELFF.

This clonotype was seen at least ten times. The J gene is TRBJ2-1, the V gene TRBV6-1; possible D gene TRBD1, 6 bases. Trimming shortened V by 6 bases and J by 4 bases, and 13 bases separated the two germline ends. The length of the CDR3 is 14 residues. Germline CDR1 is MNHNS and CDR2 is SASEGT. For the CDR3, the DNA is TGTGCCAGCAGGGGGGCGAGAACGTACAATGAGCAGTTCTTC. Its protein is CASRGARTYNEQFF.

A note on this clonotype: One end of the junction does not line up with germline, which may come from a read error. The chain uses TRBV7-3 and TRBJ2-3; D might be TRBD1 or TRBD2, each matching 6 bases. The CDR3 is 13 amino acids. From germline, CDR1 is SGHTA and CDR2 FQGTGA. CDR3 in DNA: TGTGCCAGAAGCTTAAGGGGGGCAGATACGCAGTATTTT. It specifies CARSLRGADTQYF.